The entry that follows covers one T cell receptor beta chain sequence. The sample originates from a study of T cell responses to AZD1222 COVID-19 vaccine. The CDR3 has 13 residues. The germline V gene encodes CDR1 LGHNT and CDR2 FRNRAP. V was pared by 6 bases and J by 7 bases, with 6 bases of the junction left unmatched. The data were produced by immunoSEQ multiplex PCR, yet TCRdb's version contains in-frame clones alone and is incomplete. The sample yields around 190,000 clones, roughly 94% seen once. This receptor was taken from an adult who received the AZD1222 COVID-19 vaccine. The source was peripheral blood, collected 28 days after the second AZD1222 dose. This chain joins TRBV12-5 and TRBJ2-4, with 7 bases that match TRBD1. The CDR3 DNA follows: TGTGCTAGTGGCCGGGGACAGTCGAACATTCAGTACTTC. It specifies CASGRGQSNIQYF.